This record covers a single TCR beta chain. Its cognate antigen is unknown. All the people who gave samples were healthy bone marrow donors. The PCR employed 60 Vbeta primers together with 13 Jbeta primers. The method was immunoSEQ multiplex PCR; TCRdb's version includes in-frame clones alone and lacks a portion of them. The data show over 55,000 clones, around three quarters seen once. V shed 0 bases and J shed 0 bases, with 9 bases lying between them. The CDR3 is 15 residues long. From germline, CDR1 is LGHNA and CDR2 YSLEER. The data derive from a study of cytomegalovirus exposure and HLA in healthy donors. Findings and caveats of the study: The study found most TCR sequences rare, yet found some public TCRs in many donors.

The TCR sequence derives from a woman between 50 and 59 years old in good health and CMV-seropositive. Specimen: PBMCs. The rearrangement joins TRBV4-3 to TRBJ2-7, with D perhaps TRBD1 (5 bases). The CDR3 DNA follows: TGCGCCAGCAGCCAAGATCCAGGGAACTCCTACGAGCAGTACTTC. Its protein is CASSQDPGNSYEQYF.